These 25 T cell receptor beta chains were sequenced from one sample in a study of response to subunit inactivated influenza vaccine. From the RT-PCR reads, TCRdb called clonotypes with MiXCR, one entry per CDR3 protein. The table lists about 540,000 distinct CDR3 sequences, about 14% of them singletons. The sequenced sample was PBMCs from blood, obtained 11 to 12 days after vaccination. Receptors originate from a man aged 50-59 years who received an inactivated influenza vaccine.

This clonotype was picked up a small number of times. The chain recombines TRBV29-1 with TRBJ2-1; 11 nucleotides match TRBD2. V gave up 7 bases and J gave up 3 bases; unmatched junction bases: 8. The CDR3 is 15 amino acids. Germline CDR1 and CDR2: SQVTM and ANQGSEA. CDR3 coding DNA: TGCAGCGCCCAAATAGCGGGGGGGTACTACAATGAGCAGTTCTTC. Protein sequence: CSAQIAGGYYNEQFF.

In this sample, this clonotype turned up a few times. The gene calls are TRBV10-3 and TRBJ2-5; no clear D gene. Trimming shortened V by 3 bases and J by 3 bases, and 8 bases separated the two germline ends. This CDR3 spans 13 amino acids. CDR1 is ENHRY, CDR2 SYGVKD, per germline. The CDR3 here is CAISDSTKETQYF. The CDR3 DNA sequence: TGTGCCATCAGTGACTCGACGAAAGAGACCCAGTACTTC.

This chain connects TRBV6-2 or TRBV6-3 to TRBJ2-1; 11 nucleotides match TRBD2. This CDR3 region has 16 residues. The germline V gene has CDR1 MNHEY and CDR2 SVGEGT. With V trimmed by 2 bases and J by 4 bases, 4 bases remained unmatched. The CDR3 DNA is TGTGCCAGCAGTTACACTCTAGCGGGGGGTTACAATGAGCAGTTCTTC. Protein product: CASSYTLAGGYNEQFF.

V usage is TRBV20-1 and J usage is TRBJ2-5; the match to TRBD1 covers 9 bases. V dropped 5 bases and J dropped 6; count of bases not matched to a gene: 13. CDR1 and CDR2 (germline): DFQATT, SNEGSKA (reference sequence). The CDR3 runs to 15 residues. The CDR3 DNA is TGCAGTGCTCGCTATTTGGGACAGGGTATTCAGACCCAGTACTTC. This sequence encodes CSARYLGQGIQTQYF.

This clonotype appeared a few times. The chain employs TRBV12-3 or TRBV12-4 and TRBJ1-1; 9 nucleotides line up with TRBD1. CDR3 length: 15 amino acids. J was trimmed by 2 bases and V by 4 bases; bases with no gene match: 5. CDR3 nucleotides: TGTGCCAGCAGTTGGCCGGGACAGGGAAACACTGAAGCTTTCTTT. Amino acid sequence: CASSWPGQGNTEAFF.

The V call is TRBV7-6, the J call TRBJ1-5; no reliable D call. Germline values: CDR1 SGHVS, CDR2 FNYEAQ. This CDR3 is 13 amino acids long. V gave up 3 bases and J gave up 7 bases, with 10 bases separating them. CDR3 amino acids: CASSLGFGQPQHF. Written as DNA, the CDR3 is TGTGCCAGCAGCTTGGGGTTTGGCCAGCCCCAGCATTTT.

This clonotype was counted many times. The rearrangement links TRBV25-1 to TRBJ2-4; D gene ambiguous. The CDR3 length is 12 residues. Trimming pared 2 bases from V and 5 bases from J, leaving 4 bases between. Germline CDR1 and CDR2: MGHDK and SYGVNS. CDR3 protein: CASSEGENIQYF. CDR3 nucleotide sequence: TGTGCCAGCAGTGAAGGAGAAAACATTCAGTACTTC.

The rearrangement links TRBV11-2 to TRBJ2-7; D ambiguous. Trimming pared 1 base from V and 4 bases from J, leaving 8 bases between. The CDR3 is 13 residues long. Germline V gives CDR1 SGHAT, CDR2 FQNNGV. In nucleotides, the CDR3 is TGTGCCAGCAGCTTAGTAAAGGGATACGAGCAGTACTTC. Translation gives CASSLVKGYEQYF.

The chain couples TRBV6-2 or TRBV6-3 to TRBJ2-3; 7 bases line up with TRBD2. Germline loops: CDR1 MNHEY, CDR2 SVGEGT. The CDR3 runs 14 residues. The V gene end was trimmed by 2 bases and the J gene end by 9 bases; junction bases not matched to a gene: 8. The CDR3 spells CASSYPGGTRTQYF. In DNA form, the CDR3 reads TGTGCCAGCAGTTACCCGGGGGGAACAAGAACGCAGTATTTT.

This clonotype was found many times. V is TRBV9 and J is TRBJ2-7; TRBD2 aligns across 13 bases. Germline V gene sequence: CDR1 SGDLS, CDR2 YYNGEE. After removal of 2 bases from V and 4 bases from J, the junction contained 3 bases not matched to a gene. There are 15 residues in the CDR3. CDR3 in DNA: TGTGCCAGCAGCGTTGGGACTAGCGGGATATACGAGCAGTACTTC. It encodes CASSVGTSGIYEQYF.

This chain connects TRBV29-1 to TRBJ1-1; 9 nucleotides line up with TRBD1. Trimming took 7 bases from V and 6 from J; bases not matched to a gene: 6. This CDR3 is built from 12 residues. Germline V gene data show CDR1 as SQVTM and CDR2 as ANQGSEA. The CDR3 coding sequence is TGCAGCGCCGACAGGGGGATGGCTGAAGCTTTCTTT. The encoded protein is CSADRGMAEAFF.

This clonotype occurred once. This chain links TRBV6-1 with TRBJ2-3; the match to TRBD2 covers 9 bases. The V gene's germline CDR1 is MNHNS and CDR2 SASEGT. The CDR3 has 16 residues. Trimming at V came to 3 bases and at J to 1 base, leaving 5 bases not matched to a gene. CDR3 sequence: CASSDQPSGGTDTQYF. DNA of the CDR3: TGTGCCAGCAGTGACCAGCCTAGCGGGGGCACAGATACGCAGTATTTT.

V and J are TRBV6-2 or TRBV6-3 and TRBJ2-7; D might be TRBD2 (5 bases). The CDR3 has 14 residues. The ends were cut back, 8 bases at V and 6 bases at J, with 20 bases in the middle. Germline loops: CDR1 MNHEY, CDR2 SVGEGT. CDR3 in amino acids: CASGSLGRFGEQYF. For the CDR3, the DNA is TGTGCCAGCGGGAGTCTCGGACGGTTCGGCGAGCAGTACTTC.

This clonotype occurred many times. The V call is TRBV27, the J call TRBJ1-2; unclear D gene. CDR1 is MNHEY, CDR2 SMNVEV, per germline (reference sequence). The CDR3 length is 14 residues. V was clipped by 6 bases and J by 7 bases, with 18 bases between them. The CDR3 DNA sequence: TGTGCCAGCAGACCCGGGTCATCTTTGGGTGGCTACACCTTC. It yields the protein CASRPGSSLGGYTF.

In its sample, this clonotype was seen a few times. The chain joins TRBV7-8 to TRBJ2-2, with D possibly matching TRBD2 (6 bases). CDR3 length: 17 residues. Germline lookup yields CDR1 SGHVS and CDR2 FQNEAQ. Trimming took off 0 bases at V and 8 bases at J, with 19 bases between the two ends. The CDR3 DNA reads TGTGCCAGCAGCTTAGCGATTGGCGGGGTCAAAGGAGGGGAGCTGTTTTTT. It is translated as CASSLAIGGVKGGELFF.

Only a few counts were recorded for this clonotype. The rearrangement links TRBV7-8 to TRBJ1-6; 11 nucleotides align to TRBD1. V was clipped by 4 bases and J by 0 bases; unmatched bases: 8. In germline, CDR1 is SGHVS, CDR2 FQNEAQ. The CDR3 has 19 amino acids. CDR3 in amino acids: CASSWGQGDGSSYNSPLHF. In nucleotides, the CDR3 is TGTGCCAGCAGCTGGGGACAGGGGGACGGAAGCTCCTATAATTCACCCCTCCACTTT.

This clonotype was picked up a small number of times. As DNA, the CDR3 is TGCGCCAGCAGCCCCGGACAGGGGGCATATGATACGCAGTATTTT. Translation gives CASSPGQGAYDTQYF. The chain carries TRBV4-3 and TRBJ2-3; 11 bases fit TRBD1. The trim removed 4 bases at V and 6 bases at J, leaving 6 bases unmatched. Germline V lookup: CDR1 LGHNA, CDR2 YSLEER. CDR3 length: 15 amino acids.

With respect to this clonotype: A junction boundary mismatches the germline segment, possibly from a read error. The CDR3 sequence: CASTQDPGRGYRDF. In DNA, the CDR3 is TGTGCCAGCACCCAAGATCCTGGCAGGGGGTATCGGGACTTC. This chain joins TRBV3-1 and TRBJ2-7; 7 bases match TRBD1. Per germline, CDR1 LGHDT and CDR2 YNNKEL (reference sequence). The length of the CDR3 is 14 residues.

This clonotype occurred a few times. The chain links TRBV2 to TRBJ2-7; D not resolved. Per the germline V gene, CDR1 is SNHLY and CDR2 is FYNNEI. The CDR3 covers 12 residues. V was cut by 3 bases and J by 0 bases, with 3 bases left in between. The CDR3 sequence: CASSDISYEQYF. In DNA, the CDR3 is TGTGCCAGCAGTGACATCTCCTACGAGCAGTACTTC.

The chain uses TRBV5-1 and TRBJ2-1; D assignment may be TRBD1 or TRBD2 (6 bases each). The germline V gene encodes CDR1 SGHRS and CDR2 YFSETQ. The CDR3 contains 15 residues. V lost 5 bases and J 5 bases, leaving 17 bases between the germline ends. The CDR3 is CASRLGAGRNNEQFF. The DNA for the CDR3 is TGCGCCAGCAGGCTGGGGGCGGGACGTAACAATGAGCAGTTCTTC.

The DNA for the CDR3 is TGTGCCAGCAGCCTCCCCGGGGGAGGCTCTGGCTACACCTTC. Encoded protein: CASSLPGGGSGYTF. The chain recombines TRBV7-2 with TRBJ1-2; D perhaps matches TRBD1 (5 bases). The germline V and J ends were trimmed by 5 bases and 7 bases, with 17 bases remaining between them. This CDR3 contains 14 residues. Germline V gene lookup returns CDR1 SGHTA and CDR2 FQGNSA.

The chain uses TRBV7-9 and TRBJ2-7; TRBD1 matches 7 bases. The CDR3 has 15 amino acids. J gave up 2 bases and V 2 bases, and 6 bases lay outside the gene matches. Germline V gives CDR1 SEHNR, CDR2 FQNEAQ (reference sequence). CDR3 sequence (DNA): TGTGCCAGCAGCTTATTCGGGACAGATGCCTACGAGCAGTACTTC. Its translation is CASSLFGTDAYEQYF.

The chain uses TRBV5-6 and TRBJ2-5; 9 bases map to TRBD2. This CDR3 comprises 17 residues. In germline, CDR1 is SGHDT, CDR2 YYEEEE. Unmatched junction bases numbered 13, after V lost 3 bases and J lost 4 bases. The CDR3 spells CASSSTLRGGFVETQYF. In DNA, the CDR3 is TGTGCCAGCAGCTCCACCCTGCGGGGGGGATTTGTAGAGACCCAGTACTTC. The full variable domain, its missing parts supplied by reference TRBV5-6 and TRBJ2-5, is DAGVTQSPTHLIKTRGQQVTLRCSPKSGHDTVSWYQQALGQGPQFIFQYYEEEERQRGNFPDRFSGHQFPNYSSELNVNALLLGDSALYLCASSSTLRGGFVETQYFGPGTRLLVL.

This clonotype was recorded a few times. The gene calls are TRBV7-9 and TRBJ2-2, with a possible D match to TRBD2 (7 bases). Germline V gene sequence: CDR1 SEHNR, CDR2 FQNEAQ (reference sequence). V shed 3 bases and J shed 7 bases, with 12 bases lying between them. The CDR3 loop spans 14 amino acids. CDR3 in DNA: TGTGCCAGCAGCTTGGCGGGGGCGTTCGGGGAGCTGTTTTTT. Its translation: CASSLAGAFGELFF.

There are a few counts of this clonotype. The rearrangement uses TRBV28 and TRBJ2-6; 7 nucleotides match TRBD1. V lost 5 bases, J lost 2 bases, and 6 bases stayed unmatched. CDR1 and CDR2 from the germline V gene are MDHEN and SYDVKM. The CDR3 runs 16 residues. CDR3 in DNA: TGTGCCAGCAGTACTAGACAGGGAACTGGGGCCAACGTCCTGACTTTC. Residues: CASSTRQGTGANVLTF.